This T cell receptor (beta chain) emerged from a study of blood T cells in healthy people across ages (dated by TCRdb to between 2014 and 2017). Notes on the research overall: Template switching captured roughly one uniquely barcoded TCR beta cDNA molecule per two T cells in model experiments. The study measured age-related changes in TCR beta repertoire diversity using deep sequencing normalized with unique cDNA molecular identifiers. The donors were divided into four age groups: young (average around 16 years), middle-aged (approximately 41), aged (approximately 62) and long-lived (82). Donors of different ages were randomly distributed across sequencing lanes to avoid experimental bias. For two donors (one aged 18 to 29 and one aged 80 or older), the study analyzed two additional independent replicas of 1 million unique cDNA reads from the same blood draw. The paper as a whole reports these results and caveats: Observed TCR beta diversity per million T cells fell roughly linearly with age, and a significant reduction was already apparent by age roughly 40. Compared with the aged group, more naive CD4+ T cells, fewer expanded clones and increased TCR diversity were shown by the long-lived group, suggesting age selection. Donor CMV infection status was unknown, potentially confounding age-related changes in expanded clonotypes. Because profiling used bulk unsorted PBMCs, naive and antigen-experienced compartments could not be compared conclusively. Total diversity estimates from one million sequenced T cells were considered lower bounds and underestimates. Observed TCR beta diversity correlated strongly with the percentage of naive T cells measured by flow cytometry.

The 39 donors, aged about 6 to 100 years, were systemically healthy Caucasian individuals from Russia. About 9.1 milliliters of peripheral blood were collected from each donor into EDTA-treated Vacutainer tubes. Ficoll-Paque density-gradient centrifugation was used to isolate PBMCs, with at least 7 million per sample. Total RNA, at least 5 micrograms per sample, was extracted from PBMCs with Trizol reagent. Naive CD45RAhigh/CD27high T cell percentages were measured by flow cytometry on a PBMC aliquot from every donor. The method was 5' RACE. Sequenced using an Illumina HiSeq 2500. A second roughly 7 to 12 cycle PCR used a sample-barcoded 5' primer and a J-beta primer mix. A template-switch 5' adaptor carrying 12 random nucleotides introduced a unique molecular identifier onto each TCR beta cDNA molecule. Each sample yielded at least 2.5 million CDR3-containing paired-end reads. All of the RNA was converted into first-strand cDNA using the Mint cDNA synthesis kit, with a TRBC-specific oligonucleotide serving as the primer. Following uracil-DNA glycosylase treatment, all cDNA underwent a first 18-cycle PCR with the universal primers M1SS and BC2_uni_R. In the original analysis: For normalization, 1 million high-quality reads, each with a distinct molecular identifier, were randomly selected from each sample. Reads sharing molecular identifiers were discarded rather than binned into consensus sequences. CDR3 identification, clonotype clustering and error correction used MiTCR with a Q25 quality threshold and the strictest error-elimination algorithm. A nonparametric unseen species model with Euler transformation was used to estimate lower-bound total TCR beta diversity. TCRdb reworked the public reads: Q25 trimming with fastp, MiXCR clone assembly, productive beta chains retained. Identical CDR3 proteins give one entry, which carries the most common genes and DNA. The V and J calls were determined by TCRdb, not by the authors. For this sample there are 920,000 or so distinct CDR3 sequences; 35% to 55% appear just once. The top ten clonotypes cover 15% to 20% of the sample.

The CDR3 goes from the cysteine to the phenylalanine over 16 residues. The read is trimmed to its CDR3 DNA, 48 bases read in frame from base 1. As encoded in the germline V gene, CDR1 is MNHEY while CDR2 is SVGAGI. The germline V and J ends show losses of 4 bases and 2 bases respectively, and no gene match explains 6 bases of the junction. This clonotype occurred a few times. Which antigen it targets is not known. Within one base of it there is no much larger clone, and no base qualities were kept. Sequencing was done on a sample of blood. The sequence was collected from a woman in her sixties or seventies in good health. Recombination connected TRBV6-5 to TRBJ2-5; 11 bases in the middle match TRBD2. Here the CDR3 is given as CASSLAGGPGQETQYF. The bases are TGTGCCAGCAGTTTAGCGGGAGGGCCTGGGCAAGAGACCCAGTACTTC.